This T cell receptor beta chain was sequenced in a study of OX40 agonist ivuxolimab in advanced cancers. This clone was seen once. Here immunoSEQ multiplex PCR was the method, and the copy in TCRdb shows in-frame clones only, minus some. The data hold about 98,000 clones, with around 85% observed a single time. The CDR3 loop spans 14 amino acids. CDR1 is ENHRY, CDR2 SYGVKD, per germline. Deletions cut 4 bases from V and 4 bases from J, with 10 bases between. The starting material was CD4+ or CD8+ T cells sorted from blood, obtained in a trial of the OX40 agonist ivuxolimab. The TCR sequence derives from an adult with an advanced solid tumor such as melanoma, head and neck, liver or kidney cancer. The rearrangement uses TRBV10-3 and TRBJ2-2; D not resolved. This chain's CDR3 is CAISVGIRTGELFF. CDR3 sequence (DNA): TGTGCCATCAGTGTGGGGATACGCACCGGGGAGCTGTTTTTT.